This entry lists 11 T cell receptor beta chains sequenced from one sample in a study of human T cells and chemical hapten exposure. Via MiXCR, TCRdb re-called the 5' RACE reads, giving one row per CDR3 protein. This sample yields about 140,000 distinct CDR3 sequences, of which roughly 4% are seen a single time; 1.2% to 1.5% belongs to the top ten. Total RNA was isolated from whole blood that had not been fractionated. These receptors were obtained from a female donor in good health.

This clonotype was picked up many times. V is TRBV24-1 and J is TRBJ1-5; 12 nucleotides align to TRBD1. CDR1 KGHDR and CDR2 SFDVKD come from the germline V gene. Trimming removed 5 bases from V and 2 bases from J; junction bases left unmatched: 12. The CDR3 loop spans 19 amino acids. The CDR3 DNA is TGTGCCACCAGTGGAAGCGGGACAGGGGGCGTATTGGGCAATCAGCCCCAGCATTTT. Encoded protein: CATSGSGTGGVLGNQPQHF.

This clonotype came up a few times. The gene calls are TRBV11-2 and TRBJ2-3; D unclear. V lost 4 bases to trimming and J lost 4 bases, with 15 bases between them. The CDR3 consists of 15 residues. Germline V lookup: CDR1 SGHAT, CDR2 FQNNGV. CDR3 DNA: TGTGCCAGCAGCTCGTATCTGATTGTACCAGATACGCAGTATTTT. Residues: CASSSYLIVPDTQYF. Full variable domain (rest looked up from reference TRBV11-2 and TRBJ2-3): EAGVAQSPRYKIIEKRQSVAFWCNPISGHATLYWYQQILGQGPKLLIQFQNNGVVDDSQLPKDRFSAERLKGVDSTLKIQPAKLEDSAVYLCASSSYLIVPDTQYFGPGTRLTVL.

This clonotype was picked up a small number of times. This chain's CDR3 is CSARAPSGGLGNTGELFF. CDR3 coding DNA: TGCAGTGCTAGAGCCCCTAGCGGGGGTTTGGGGAACACCGGGGAGCTGTTTTTT. V and J are TRBV20-1 and TRBJ2-2, with 10 bases matching TRBD2. The CDR3 spans 18 residues. Germline loops: CDR1 DFQATT, CDR2 SNEGSKA (reference sequence). Losses at the gene ends were 1 base for V and 1 base for J; bases not matched to a gene: 9.

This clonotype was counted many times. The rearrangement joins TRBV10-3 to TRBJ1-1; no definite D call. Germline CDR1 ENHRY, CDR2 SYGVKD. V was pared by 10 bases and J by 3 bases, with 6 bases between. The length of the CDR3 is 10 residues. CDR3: CATKDTEAFF. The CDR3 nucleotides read TGTGCCACCAAGGACACTGAAGCTTTCTTT.

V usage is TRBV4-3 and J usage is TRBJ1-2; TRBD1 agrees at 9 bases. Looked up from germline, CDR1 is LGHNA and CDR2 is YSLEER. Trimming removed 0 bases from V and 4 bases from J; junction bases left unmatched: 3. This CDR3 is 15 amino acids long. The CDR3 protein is CASSQDGQGTYGYTF. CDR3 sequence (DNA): TGCGCCAGCAGCCAAGATGGACAGGGGACCTATGGCTACACCTTC.

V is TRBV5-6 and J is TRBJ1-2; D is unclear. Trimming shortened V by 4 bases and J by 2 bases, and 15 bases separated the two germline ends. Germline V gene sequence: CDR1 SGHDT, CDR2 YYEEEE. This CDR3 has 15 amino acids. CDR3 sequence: CASSSGISLNYGYTF. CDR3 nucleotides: TGTGCCAGCAGCAGCGGGATCTCTCTCAACTATGGCTACACCTTC. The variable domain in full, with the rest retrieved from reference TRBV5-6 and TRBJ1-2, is DAGVTQSPTHLIKTRGQQVTLRCSPKSGHDTVSWYQQALGQGPQFIFQYYEEEERQRGNFPDRFSGHQFPNYSSELNVNALLLGDSALYLCASSSGISLNYGYTFGSGTRLTVV.

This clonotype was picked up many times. CDR3 in DNA: TGTGCCAGCAGATGGGGGGGGGCCCGGGAGACCCAGTACTTC. The encoded protein is CASRWGGARETQYF. V gene TRBV6-5 combines with J gene TRBJ2-5; perhaps TRBD2 as D (7 bases). Trimming took off 6 bases at V and 5 bases at J, with 16 bases between the two ends. The CDR3 totals 14 residues. CDR1 is MNHEY and CDR2 is SVGAGI in the germline V gene.

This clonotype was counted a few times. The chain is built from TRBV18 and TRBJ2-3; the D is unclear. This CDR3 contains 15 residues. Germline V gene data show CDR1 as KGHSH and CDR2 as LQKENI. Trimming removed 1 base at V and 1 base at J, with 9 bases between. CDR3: CASSPQLGGTDTQYF. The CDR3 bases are TGTGCCAGCTCACCACAACTTGGGGGCACAGATACGCAGTATTTT.

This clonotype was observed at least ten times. CDR3 nucleotide sequence: TGTGCCAGCAGTTGGGGACAAGGGGAAAAACTGTTTTTT. It is translated as CASSWGQGEKLFF. The chain links TRBV6-5 to TRBJ1-4, with D possibly TRBD1 on 6 matching bases. Germline V gene sequence: CDR1 MNHEY, CDR2 SVGAGI. The CDR3 loop spans 13 amino acids. Trimming pared 4 bases from V and 8 bases from J, leaving 11 bases between.

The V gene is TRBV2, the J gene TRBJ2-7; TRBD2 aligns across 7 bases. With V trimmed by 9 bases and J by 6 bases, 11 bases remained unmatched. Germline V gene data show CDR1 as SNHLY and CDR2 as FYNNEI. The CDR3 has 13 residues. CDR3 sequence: CASLIWGGIEQYF. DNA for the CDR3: TGTGCCAGTCTAATTTGGGGGGGTATCGAGCAGTACTTC.

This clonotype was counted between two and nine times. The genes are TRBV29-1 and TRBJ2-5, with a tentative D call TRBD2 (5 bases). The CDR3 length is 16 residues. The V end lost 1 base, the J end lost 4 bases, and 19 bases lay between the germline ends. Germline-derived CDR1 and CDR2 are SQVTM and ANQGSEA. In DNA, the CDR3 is TGCAGCGTTGAAGCCCCACTAGTGACGATATCAGAGACCCAGTACTTC. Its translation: CSVEAPLVTISETQYF.